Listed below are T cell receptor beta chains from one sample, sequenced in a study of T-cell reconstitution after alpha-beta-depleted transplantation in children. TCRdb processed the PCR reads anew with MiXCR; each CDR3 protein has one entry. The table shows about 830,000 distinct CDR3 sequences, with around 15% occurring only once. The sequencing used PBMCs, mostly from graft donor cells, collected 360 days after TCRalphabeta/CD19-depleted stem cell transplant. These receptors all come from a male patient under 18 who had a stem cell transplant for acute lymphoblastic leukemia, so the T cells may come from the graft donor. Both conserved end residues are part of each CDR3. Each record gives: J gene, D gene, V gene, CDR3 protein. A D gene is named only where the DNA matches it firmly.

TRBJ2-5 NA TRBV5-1 CASSLNGGPETQYF
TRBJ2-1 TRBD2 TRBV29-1 CSVASGSLPHNEQFF
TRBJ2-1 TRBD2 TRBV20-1 CSVPLAGAGRNEQFF
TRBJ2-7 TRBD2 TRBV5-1 CASSSPRRAAGVIYEQYF
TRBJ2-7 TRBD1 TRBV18 CASFQTGADYEQYF
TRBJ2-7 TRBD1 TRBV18 CASSPSKGASYEQYF
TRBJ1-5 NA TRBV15 CATSREAGLRGNQPQHF
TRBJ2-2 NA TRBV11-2 CASSTEWASGELFF
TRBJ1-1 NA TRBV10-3 CAISESMGFLTEAFF
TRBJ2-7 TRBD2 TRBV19 CASSIPRGSSYEQYF
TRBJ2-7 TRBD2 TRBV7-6 CASSFRIAGAVSEQYF
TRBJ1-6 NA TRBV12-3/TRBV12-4 CASSFGRSNSPLHF
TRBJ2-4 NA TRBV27 CASSFRQSKNIQYF
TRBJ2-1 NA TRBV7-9 CASSSPGAYNEQFF
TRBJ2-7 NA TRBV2 CASSQFYEQYF
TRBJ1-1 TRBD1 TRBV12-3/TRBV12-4 CASSPTGGTTEAFF
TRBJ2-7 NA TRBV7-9 CASIRTDPYEQYF
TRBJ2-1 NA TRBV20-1 CSARDLRYNEQFF
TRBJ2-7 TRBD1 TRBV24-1 CATSDNTGTGDEQYF
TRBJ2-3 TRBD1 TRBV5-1 CASSASPTGWTDTQYF
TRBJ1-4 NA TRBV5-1 CASSPVATNEKLFF
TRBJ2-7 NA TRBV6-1 CASRPGPSAYEQYF
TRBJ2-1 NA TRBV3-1 CASSLLQGRSYNEQFF
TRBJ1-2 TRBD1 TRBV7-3 CASSSAAGQGGGYTF